This note documents a single T cell receptor (beta chain) sequence. In the study's own analysis: Amplification of reference gene primers was used by the study to estimate nucleated cell counts. TCRdb's copy holds only in-frame clones and misses some; the assay was immunoSEQ multiplex PCR. D and trimming come from the DNA, and the V and J calls and clone size come from that table. The sample has about 78,000 clones; approximately 90% are singletons. The sample originates from a study of blood T cell repertoires in COVID-19. At the level of the study: Italy, Spain and the United States were the sources of the convalescent and acute COVID-19 samples. The cDNA or gDNA used as material had been derived from T cells, B-cell-depleted T cells, or PBMCs.

The germline gives CDR1 ENHRY, CDR2 SYGVKD. The CDR3 spans 14 residues. Trimming cost V 3 bases and J 8 bases; bases outside gene matches: 6. The sample consisted of peripheral blood. This TCR came from an elderly woman with acute or convalescent COVID-19. This chain connects TRBV10-3 to TRBJ1-4; 7 bases are shared with TRBD1. CDR3 nucleotides: TGTGCCATCAGTGAAGACAGGGCCGGCGAAAAACTGTTTTTT. Translated, it gives CAISEDRAGEKLFF.